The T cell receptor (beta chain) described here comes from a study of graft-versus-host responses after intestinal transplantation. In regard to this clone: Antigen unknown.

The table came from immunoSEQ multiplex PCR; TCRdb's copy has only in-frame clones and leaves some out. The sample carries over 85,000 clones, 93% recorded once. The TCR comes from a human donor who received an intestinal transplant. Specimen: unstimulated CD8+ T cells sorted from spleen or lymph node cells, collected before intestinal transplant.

As DNA, the CDR3 is TGTGCCAGTAGTCCGAGGGACAGTGAGGAAAAACTGTTTTTT. Protein sequence: CASSPRDSEEKLFF. The chain combines TRBV19 with TRBJ1-4; 7 nucleotides match TRBD1. Unmatched junction bases numbered 8, after V lost 5 bases and J lost 8 bases. The CDR3 sequence is 14 residues long. Per germline, CDR1 LNHDA and CDR2 SQIVND (reference sequence).